Listed below are T cell receptor beta chains from one sample, sequenced in a study of cytomegalovirus exposure and HLA in healthy donors. TCRdb keeps only in-frame clones here, not all; method: immunoSEQ multiplex PCR. The sample yields some 170,000 clones, about 85% seen once. The sequenced material came from PBMCs. Receptors were obtained from a man aged 25-45 years in good health and CMV-seropositive. Each CDR3 is given with its conserved first and last residue. A D gene is named only where the DNA matches it firmly. Clone size is stated in some rows and not others, as once, few, many or a class when expanded.

TRBV19	TRBD1	14	TRBJ1-1	-	CASSAQGANTEAFF	TGTGCCAGTAGTGCTCAGGGGGCTAACACTGAAGCTTTCTTT
TRBV10-3	-	15	TRBJ1-1	-	CAISGAGHMNTEAFF	TGTGCCATCAGTGGGGCAGGCCACATGAACACTGAAGCTTTCTTT
TRBV4-1	TRBD2	17	TRBJ2-7	-	CASSQNPLAALSYEQYF	TGCGCCAGCAGCCAAAACCCTCTAGCGGCCCTCTCCTACGAGCAGTACTTC
TRBV27	-	15	TRBJ2-7	-	CASSLSPKLAYEQYF	TGTGCCAGCAGCCTTTCCCCAAAGCTAGCCTACGAGCAGTACTTC
TRBV27	TRBD2	20	TRBJ2-3	-	CASSLGPPGLAGGPYDTQYF	TGTGCCAGCAGTTTAGGCCCCCCGGGACTAGCGGGGGGGCCTTATGATACGCAGTATTTT
TRBV5-1	-	15	TRBJ1-4	-	CASSLGLTTNEKLFF	TGCGCCAGCAGCCTCGGACTGACAACTAATGAAAAACTGTTTTTT
TRBV30	-	12	TRBJ1-2	-	CAWSPGPYGYTF	TGTGCCTGGAGCCCCGGTCCGTATGGCTACACCTTC
TRBV18	TRBD2	16	TRBJ2-1	-	CASSPPGLATRNEQFF	TGTGCCAGCTCACCACCGGGACTAGCGACGCGGAATGAGCAGTTCTTC
TRBV10-1	TRBD2	18	TRBJ2-1	once	CASSEGGGPLSSYNEQFF	TGCGCCAGCAGTGAAGGCGGGGGGCCTCTGAGCTCCTACAATGAGCAGTTCTTC
TRBV11-2	TRBD1	13	TRBJ1-2	-	CASSRDRLDGYTF	TGTGCCAGTTCCCGGGACAGGCTCGATGGCTACACCTTC
TRBV7-9	TRBD1	13	TRBJ1-2	-	CASIRGTGGGYTF	TGTGCCAGCATCCGGGGGACAGGGGGAGGCTACACCTTC
TRBV6-5	TRBD1	15	TRBJ2-7	-	CASSYSRTGAYEQYF	TGTGCCAGCAGTTACTCACGGACAGGGGCCTACGAGCAGTACTTC
TRBV2	-	16	TRBJ2-7	-	CASSDLGGRLPYEQYF	TGTGCCAGCAGCGACTTGGGGGGACGACTACCCTACGAGCAGTACTTC
TRBV9	-	15	TRBJ2-1	-	CASSVVGVDIRGQFF	TGTGCCAGCAGCGTAGTAGGGGTCGACATACGTGGGCAGTTCTTC
TRBV9	-	12	TRBJ2-1	-	CASGRFPNEQFF	TGTGCCAGCGGCCGCTTTCCGAATGAGCAGTTCTTC
TRBV25-1	-	13	TRBJ1-2	-	CASSVRDDYGYTF	TGTGCCAGCAGTGTTCGGGATGACTATGGCTACACCTTC
TRBV5-1	-	15	TRBJ1-3	many	CASSEWGLIGNTIYF	TGCGCCAGCAGCGAATGGGGCCTGATCGGAAACACCATATATTTT
TRBV7-3	-	13	TRBJ2-2	few	CASSGGAGGELFF	TGTGCCAGCAGCGGAGGGGCGGGCGGGGAGCTGTTTTTT
TRBV7-6	TRBD1	16	TRBJ1-5	-	CASSPKTGGRDQPQHF	TGTGCCAGCAGCCCTAAAACAGGGGGCAGAGATCAGCCCCAGCATTTT
TRBV5-5	-	14	TRBJ1-5	-	CASSLAGMDQPQHF	TGTGCCAGCAGCTTGGCCGGGATGGATCAGCCCCAGCATTTT
TRBV7-9	TRBD2	15	TRBJ2-3	-	CASSGTSRSTDTQYF	TGTGCCAGCAGCGGGACTAGCCGAAGCACAGATACGCAGTATTTT
TRBV7-2	-	14	TRBJ1-1	-	CASSFTPVDTEAFF	TGTGCCAGCAGCTTTACCCCAGTGGACACTGAAGCTTTCTTT
TRBV27	-	16	TRBJ2-2	-	CASSFEQGGGTGELFF	TGTGCCAGCAGTTTTGAACAGGGTGGCGGTACCGGGGAGCTGTTTTTT
TRBV9	TRBD1	16	TRBJ2-2	-	CASSVAAGTVTGELFF	TGTGCCAGCAGCGTAGCGGCCGGGACAGTCACCGGGGAGCTGTTTTTT
TRBV10-1	-	13	TRBJ1-6	-	CATSPYRDSPLHF	TGCGCCACCTCACCCTACAGGGATTCACCCCTCCACTTT
TRBV4-3	TRBD2	17	TRBJ2-7	-	CASSQDRGVSGSHEQYF	TGCGCCAGCAGCCAAGATCGGGGGGTTTCGGGCAGCCACGAGCAGTACTTC
TRBV19	-	13	TRBJ1-1	few	CASSKGYGTEAFF	TGTGCCAGTAGTAAGGGGTATGGCACTGAAGCTTTCTTT
TRBV5-8	-	18	TRBJ2-6	-	CASSLSPAKTGGANVLTF	TGTGCCAGCAGCTTATCCCCGGCGAAAACGGGGGGGGCCAACGTCCTGACTTTC
TRBV7-2	-	15	TRBJ2-5	-	CASSLGSGEQETQYF	TGTGCCAGCAGCTTAGGGAGCGGTGAACAAGAGACCCAGTACTTC
TRBV9	-	16	TRBJ2-3	few	CASSVPYGGLTDTQYF	TGTGCCAGCAGCGTACCTTACGGGGGGCTCACAGATACGCAGTATTTT
TRBV29-1	-	14	TRBJ2-1	-	CSVDPSQGWNEQFF	TGCAGCGTTGACCCCTCCCAGGGTTGGAATGAGCAGTTCTTC
TRBV27	-	14	TRBJ1-1	-	CASRVLGPNTEAFF	TGTGCCAGCAGAGTCCTGGGCCCCAACACTGAAGCTTTCTTT
TRBV10-1	-	13	TRBJ2-5	-	CATREDLQETQYF	TGCGCCACGAGGGAGGATCTCCAAGAGACCCAGTACTTC
TRBV7-2	-	15	TRBJ1-5	-	CASSLVRNSNQPQHF	TGTGCCAGCAGCTTAGTCAGGAATAGCAATCAGCCCCAGCATTTT
TRBV7-7	-	12	TRBJ2-3	-	CASSQEGDTQYF	TGTGCTAGCAGCCAAGAGGGAGATACGCAGTATTTT
TRBV5-6	TRBD2	14	TRBJ2-3	-	CASSHDSGADTQYF	TGTGCCAGCAGCCATGATAGCGGGGCAGATACGCAGTATTTT
TRBV4-1	-	16	TRBJ2-5	-	CASSQEGRSAGETQYF	TGCGCCAGCAGCCAAGAGGGACGGTCGGCGGGGGAGACCCAGTACTTC
TRBV19	TRBD1	15	TRBJ2-7	-	CASSTDRGRRYEQYF	TGTGCCAGTAGTACGGACAGGGGGCGTAGGTACGAGCAGTACTTC
TRBV18	TRBD2	16	TRBJ2-1	-	CASSPPLLAGTVQQFF	TGTGCCAGCTCACCACCGCTACTAGCGGGGACCGTCCAGCAGTTCTTC
TRBV7-7	TRBD1	15	TRBJ1-2	-	CASSLDRVPFYGYTF	TGTGCTAGCAGCTTAGACAGGGTTCCCTTCTATGGCTACACCTTC